The 28 T cell receptor beta chains listed next were all sequenced from one sample in a study of PD-1 blockade in classical Hodgkin lymphoma. Sample time point: cycle 4 day 1 (C4D1), after five to seven weeks of nivolumab. All patients experienced relapse after autologous stem cell transplantation, and brentuximab vedotin exposure was variable. Researchers report purifying CD4+ T cells from thawed PBMCs by magnetic negative selection. Repertoires were generated with immunoSEQ multiplex PCR, while TCRdb's copy carries only in-frame clones and drops some. Of 25,000 to 35,000 clones listed, 75% to 90% were seen once; the top ten hold less than 2.5%. The sample consisted of CD4+ T cells from blood, taken before the fourth cycle of nivolumab. The receptors come from a human donor with classical Hodgkin lymphoma.

CDR3 DNA sequence: TGTGCCAGTAGTAGGTCCGGGCGCACTGAAGCTTTCTTT. This encodes CASSRSGRTEAFF. This chain connects TRBV19 to TRBJ1-1; D gene ambiguous. V was cut by 4 bases and J by 4 bases, with 10 bases left in between. Germline V gives CDR1 LNHDA, CDR2 SQIVND (reference sequence). This CDR3 comprises 13 residues. The whole variable domain, filled in from reference TRBV19 and TRBJ1-1, reads DGGITQSPKYLFRKEGQNVTLSCEQNLNHDAMYWYRQDPGQGLRLIYYSQIVNDFQKGDIAEGYSVSREKKESFPLTVTSAQKNPTAFYLCASSRSGRTEAFFGQGTRLTVV.

V is TRBV6-1 and J is TRBJ1-1, with D tentatively TRBD1 (6 bases). The V end lost 5 bases, the J end lost 4 bases, and 14 bases lay between the germline ends. The CDR3 runs 14 residues. Germline CDR1 is MNHNS and CDR2 is SASEGT. Here the CDR3 reads CASSWESGVTEAFF. As DNA, the CDR3 is TGTGCCAGCAGTTGGGAGTCAGGGGTCACTGAAGCTTTCTTT.

The rearrangement links TRBV14 to TRBJ1-1; D gene ambiguous. Germline lookup yields CDR1 SGHDN and CDR2 FVKESK. The CDR3 length is 12 residues. V shed 2 bases and J shed 2 bases, with 3 bases lying between them. CDR3 sequence reads: CASSQYNTEAFF. The CDR3 bases are TGTGCCAGCAGCCAATATAACACTGAAGCTTTCTTT.

J is TRBJ2-3 and V is TRBV27; perhaps TRBD2 as D (5 bases). This CDR3 comprises 16 residues. Germline assignment: CDR1 MNHEY and CDR2 SMNVEV (reference sequence). The V and J ends lost 6 bases and 7 bases respectively, with 23 bases between them. The CDR3 bases are TGTGCCAGCAGGGCGCCGGGTTTAGTTAGCGCCTATACGCAGTATTTT. Translation: CASRAPGLVSAYTQYF.

The rearrangement uses TRBV11-2 and TRBJ2-3; possible D gene TRBD1, 5 bases. Trimming took off 1 base at V and 6 bases at J, with 17 bases between the two ends. Germline assignment: CDR1 SGHAT and CDR2 FQNNGV. There are 16 residues in the CDR3. The CDR3 protein is CASSLVGLGLGDTQYF. The CDR3 coding sequence is TGTGCCAGCAGCTTAGTAGGTTTGGGGCTAGGGGATACGCAGTATTTT.

Only a few counts were recorded for this clone. The genes are TRBV18 and TRBJ1-5; D is uncertain. V was pared by 4 bases and J by 3 bases, with 4 bases between. CDR3 length: 12 residues. Germline lookup yields CDR1 KGHSH and CDR2 LQKENI. The CDR3 nucleotides are TGTGCCAGCTCACTATACAATCAGCCCCAGCATTTT. Residues: CASSLYNQPQHF.

The chain links TRBV7-2 to TRBJ1-2; TRBD1 is a possible D gene (5 bases). The CDR3 is 14 amino acids. Deletions cut 2 bases from V and 8 bases from J, with 15 bases between. Germline V gives CDR1 SGHTA, CDR2 FQGNSA. The chain's CDR3 is CASSLRGLGRGYTF. DNA for the CDR3: TGTGCCAGCAGCTTAAGGGGATTGGGGCGCGGCTACACCTTC.

This chain joins TRBV2 and TRBJ2-1; D not certain. Germline V CDR1 and CDR2: SNHLY, FYNNEI. Trimming stripped 6 bases from V and 4 bases from J, with 7 bases between. The CDR3 is made up of 12 amino acids. CDR3 protein: CASRPQYNEQFF. Written as DNA, the CDR3 is TGTGCCAGCAGACCTCAGTACAATGAGCAGTTCTTC.

The chain employs TRBV5-1 and TRBJ2-5, with no clear D. V was clipped by 0 bases and J by 5 bases, with 17 bases between them. Germline V gene data show CDR1 as SGHRS and CDR2 as YFSETQ. CDR3 length: 16 amino acids. The CDR3 DNA follows: TGCGCCAGCAGCTTGGACCTCCGGGCCTTAGGGGAGACCCAGTACTTC. Translated, it gives CASSLDLRALGETQYF.

The sample holds a few counts of this clone. The V and J genes are TRBV11-1 and TRBJ2-1, with no clear D. The CDR3 totals 13 residues. In germline, CDR1 is SGHAT, CDR2 FQDESV (reference sequence). The ends were cut back, 0 bases at V and 6 bases at J, with 6 bases in the middle. The CDR3 region has the DNA TGTGCCAGCAGCTTAGCTAAGGGCAATGAGCAGTTCTTC. It encodes CASSLAKGNEQFF.

The chain is built from TRBV18 and TRBJ1-4; D not certain. CDR3 size: 12 residues. Trimming stripped 6 bases from V and 6 bases from J, with 8 bases between. Germline lookup yields CDR1 KGHSH and CDR2 LQKENI. CDR3 sequence reads: CASSKPDEKLFF. The CDR3 nucleotides read TGTGCCAGCTCGAAGCCGGATGAAAAACTGTTTTTT. Full variable domain (remainder filled in from reference TRBV18 and TRBJ1-4): NAGVMQNPRHLVRRRGQEARLRCSPMKGHSHVYWYRQLPEEGLKFMVYLQKENIIDESGMPKERFSAEFPKEGPSILRIQQVVRGDSAAYFCASSKPDEKLFFGSGTQLSVL.

This clone has just a few counts. The chain has TRBV6-6 and TRBJ1-2; TRBD1 agrees at 7 bases. The CDR3 runs to 13 residues. Germline V lookup: CDR1 MNHNY, CDR2 SVGAGI (reference sequence). Losses at the gene ends were 4 bases for V and 8 bases for J; bases not matched to a gene: 7. The CDR3 DNA is TGTGCCAGCAGTTGGGAGGGGGCGGGAGGCTACACCTTC. Protein: CASSWEGAGGYTF.

This clone has just a few counts. The chain combines TRBV2 with TRBJ1-5, with D perhaps matching TRBD1 (6 bases). This CDR3 is 15 amino acids long. Germline assignment: CDR1 SNHLY and CDR2 FYNNEI. V lost 8 bases, J lost 2 bases, and 16 bases lay in between. The CDR3, as DNA: TGTGCCAGCGTCCCGGGGGCGGCACGCAATCAGCCCCAGCATTTT. Its protein is CASVPGAARNQPQHF.

V gene TRBV9 combines with J gene TRBJ1-3, with 7 bases that match TRBD1. Germline-derived CDR1 and CDR2 are SGDLS and YYNGEE. The CDR3 extends over 17 amino acids. With 4 bases clipped from V and 0 bases from J, the junction kept 10 bases outside the gene matches. The CDR3 region is CASSLGGTALSGNTIYF. The CDR3 DNA reads as TGTGCCAGCAGCCTCGGGGGGACAGCCCTCTCTGGAAACACCATATATTTT.

This chain connects TRBV5-1 to TRBJ1-1, with D tentatively TRBD1 (5 bases). CDR3 length: 15 amino acids. Germline values: CDR1 SGHRS, CDR2 YFSETQ. Trimming took 7 bases from V and 4 from J, leaving 20 bases between them. DNA for the CDR3: TGCGCCAGCGGCCGGGACCCTAACTCGGGCACTGAAGCTTTCTTT. Its protein is CASGRDPNSGTEAFF.

The J gene is TRBJ2-1, the V gene TRBV12-5; TRBD1 aligns across 12 bases. The J segment lost 7 bases and the V segment lost 8 bases, leaving 9 bases of the junction unmatched. Germline V gives CDR1 LGHNT, CDR2 FRNRAP. The CDR3 runs to 15 residues. CDR3 nucleotides: TGTGCTAGTTCGGCCGGGACAGGGGGCGGTAATGAGCAGTTCTTC. This codes for CASSAGTGGGNEQFF.

The rearrangement uses TRBV18 and TRBJ1-4; D is unclear. The CDR3 is made up of 15 amino acids. The germline V and J ends were trimmed by 3 bases and 3 bases, with 11 bases remaining between them. Germline V gives CDR1 KGHSH, CDR2 LQKENI. The CDR3 reads CASSPRVGANEKLFF. As DNA, the CDR3 is TGTGCCAGCTCACCTCGGGTGGGAGCTAATGAAAAACTGTTTTTT.

V gene TRBV27 combines with J gene TRBJ2-7; D perhaps matches TRBD1 (7 bases). CDR1 MNHEY and CDR2 SMNVEV come from the germline V gene (reference sequence). Trimming cost V 6 bases and J 6 bases, with 21 bases left between them. CDR3 length equals 15 residues. Here the CDR3 reads CASSQRTGGAGEQYF. DNA for the CDR3: TGTGCCAGCAGCCAAAGGACAGGAGGGGCCGGCGAGCAGTACTTC.

The chain employs TRBV29-1 and TRBJ1-2, with 8 bases lining up with TRBD1. The V gene end was trimmed by 7 bases and the J gene end by 7 bases; junction bases not matched to a gene: 8. Germline V gene data show CDR1 as SQVTM and CDR2 as ANQGSEA. There are 12 residues in the CDR3. CDR3 protein: CSAGQGDGGYTF. The CDR3 coding sequence is TGCAGCGCCGGACAGGGAGATGGTGGCTACACCTTC.

The V and J genes are TRBV5-4 and TRBJ2-5, with 10 bases aligning to TRBD2. This CDR3 comprises 16 residues. The germline V gene encodes CDR1 SGHNT and CDR2 YYREEE (reference sequence). Trimming at V came to 0 bases and at J to 4 bases, leaving 6 bases not matched to a gene. In nucleotides, the CDR3 is TGTGCCAGCAGCTTGGACCCTAGCGGGAGTCGAGAGACCCAGTACTTC. It yields the protein CASSLDPSGSRETQYF.

This chain uses TRBV5-1 with TRBJ2-1; the D gene is possibly TRBD1 (6 bases). The CDR3 is made up of 14 amino acids. V was pared by 4 bases and J by 4 bases, with 12 bases between. The germline gives CDR1 SGHRS, CDR2 YFSETQ. The CDR3 DNA is TGCGCCAGCAGCCCCATAGGGGGTTACAATGAGCAGTTCTTC. Its protein product is CASSPIGGYNEQFF.

This clone appeared a single time. V gene TRBV30 combines with J gene TRBJ1-5, with no clear D. The V gene lost 4 bases and the J gene lost 10 bases, with 20 bases spanning the gap. The CDR3 sequence is 14 residues long. In germline, CDR1 is GTSNPN, CDR2 SVGIG (reference sequence). CDR3 DNA: TGTGCCTGGACGCCCGGGCACCTCAATCGTCCCCAGCATTTT. This codes for CAWTPGHLNRPQHF.

This chain uses TRBV27 with TRBJ2-4; either TRBD1 or TRBD2 may fit D (5 bases each). Germline V gene sequence: CDR1 MNHEY, CDR2 SMNVEV (reference sequence). V lost 2 bases to trimming and J lost 6 bases, with 17 bases between them. This CDR3 is 16 amino acids long. The CDR3 nucleotides read TGTGCCAGCAGTTTAGAGGGGCCGAGGGTTGGAAACATTCAGTACTTC. It translates to CASSLEGPRVGNIQYF.

The rearrangement links TRBV10-3 to TRBJ2-1, with 9 nucleotides matching TRBD2. The V gene end was trimmed by 2 bases and the J gene end by 7 bases; junction bases not matched to a gene: 9. The CDR3 length is 16 residues. Germline V lookup: CDR1 ENHRY, CDR2 SYGVKD. CDR3 nucleotides: TGTGCCATCAGTGAGCCCGCGGGAGGGCCTATGAATGAGCAGTTCTTC. It is translated as CAISEPAGGPMNEQFF.

The CDR3 reads CASSYGTGGMSSIYGYTF. As DNA, the CDR3 is TGTGCCAGCAGTTACGGGACAGGGGGCATGTCGAGTATTTATGGCTACACCTTC. This chain uses TRBV28 with TRBJ1-2, with 12 bases matching TRBD1. Per the germline V gene, CDR1 is MDHEN and CDR2 is SYDVKM. The CDR3 is 18 residues long. The V gene end was trimmed by 4 bases and the J gene end by 5 bases; junction bases not matched to a gene: 14.

V and J are TRBV13 and TRBJ2-5; TRBD1 agrees at 7 bases. Trimming removed 4 bases from V and 4 bases from J; junction bases left unmatched: 6. The germline V gene encodes CDR1 PRHDT and CDR2 FYEKMQ (reference sequence). This CDR3 has 14 residues. The chain's CDR3 is CASSSPGQLETQYF. CDR3 DNA: TGTGCCAGCAGCTCTCCGGGACAGTTAGAGACCCAGTACTTC.

The chain links TRBV28 to TRBJ2-5; D call uncertain. V dropped 5 bases and J dropped 7 bases, with 8 bases sitting between them. Germline loops: CDR1 MDHEN, CDR2 SYDVKM. The CDR3 totals 11 residues. Here the CDR3 reads CASSRIGTQYF. The CDR3 nucleotides are TGTGCCAGCAGTCGGATCGGGACCCAGTACTTC.

This chain uses TRBV6-1 with TRBJ1-2; D is unclear. Deletions cut 6 bases from V and 7 bases from J, with 6 bases between. The CDR3 totals 10 residues. Germline V gene lookup returns CDR1 MNHNS and CDR2 SASEGT. CDR3 residues: CASRLGGYTF. CDR3 bases: TGTGCCAGCAGACTCGGTGGCTACACCTTC.